The clone carrying this T cell receptor (beta chain) was recorded at least ten times. The antigen remains undetermined. Aged 18 to 65, the patients had hyperthyroidism that was newly diagnosed and had lasted under 2 months. Out of roughly 9.1 ml of fresh peripheral blood came the PBMCs. Amplification of TCR beta CDR3 regions was performed using RNA transcripts as template. The TCR CDR3 was amplified in a first-round RT-PCR using the HTBI primer set. TCRdb re-derived calls from the multiplex PCR reads in MiXCR, one entry per CDR3 protein. The data hold approximately 700,000 distinct CDR3 sequences, with over 15% observed a single time. These data are taken from a study of T cells in Graves' hyperthyroidism and ophthalmopathy. General study results and limits: Most thyroid clonotypes expanded above 0.001 were also detected in blood.

V was pared by 2 bases and J by 1 base, with 9 bases between. This CDR3 region has 14 residues. Germline CDR1 is MDHEN and CDR2 is SYDVKM. The TCR sequence derives from a man in his late teens or twenties with Graves' hyperthyroidism. V and J are TRBV28 and TRBJ2-7; a possible D gene is TRBD1 (6 bases). Sequenced: blood. In DNA, the CDR3 is TGTGCCAGCAGTTTAACCGGACAGTCCTACGAGCAGTACTTC. Amino acids: CASSLTGQSYEQYF.